A single sample gave rise to the 5 T cell receptor beta chains below, sequenced in a study of graft-versus-host responses after intestinal transplantation. For these TCRs, the target antigens are not known. TCRdb's copy holds only in-frame clones and misses some; the assay was immunoSEQ multiplex PCR. The repertoire holds 30,000 to 40,000 clones, with about 94% as singletons. The sequenced sample was unstimulated CD8+ T cells sorted from spleen or lymph node cells, obtained before transplant. These receptors all stem from a human donor who was the organ donor for an intestinal transplant.

The V and J genes are TRBV5-1 and TRBJ2-1, with unresolved D. CDR3 length: 14 residues. The V gene's germline CDR1 is SGHRS and CDR2 YFSETQ. V was clipped by 0 bases and J by 8 bases, with 12 bases between them. In DNA, the CDR3 is TGCGCCAGCAGCTTGGATGAGGTGTACTATGAGCAGTTCTTC. Its protein is CASSLDEVYYEQFF.

This sequence joins TRBV9 and TRBJ2-7, with D maybe TRBD2 (5 bases). The V gene's germline CDR1 is SGDLS and CDR2 YYNGEE. Between the trimmed V and J ends, which lost 5 bases and 7 bases, there was a span of 31 bases. The CDR3 length is 18 residues. DNA for the CDR3: TGTGCCAGCAGAAAAACGACGACGTGGGGAGACCCCGAAGGTGAGCAGTACTTC. It specifies CASRKTTTWGDPEGEQYF. Looking up the rest from reference TRBV9 and TRBJ2-7 gives the full variable domain: DSGVTQTPKHLITATGQRVTLRCSPRSGDLSVYWYQQSLDQGLQFLIQYYNGEERAKGNILERFSAQQFPDLHSELNLSSLELGDSALYFCASRKTTTWGDPEGEQYFGPGTRLTVT.

V and J are TRBV28 and TRBJ1-1, with a weak D call TRBD1 (5 bases). Germline values: CDR1 MDHEN, CDR2 SYDVKM. This CDR3 spans 14 amino acids. V gave up 4 bases and J gave up 1 base, with 10 bases separating them. The CDR3 sequence is CASSSGRSNTEAFF. CDR3 DNA sequence: TGTGCCAGCAGTTCAGGGAGGTCGAACACTGAAGCTTTCTTT.

V usage is TRBV6-1 and J usage is TRBJ2-1; D unclear. Germline V gene data show CDR1 as MNHNS and CDR2 as SASEGT. Trimming pared 3 bases from V and 4 bases from J, leaving 10 bases between. The CDR3 contains 14 residues. This chain's CDR3 is CASSDWLGYNEQFF. In DNA, the CDR3 is TGTGCCAGCAGTGATTGGCTGGGATACAATGAGCAGTTCTTC.

The chain joins TRBV28 to TRBJ2-7; 11 bases are a match to TRBD2. The CDR3 contains 15 residues. Germline V lookup: CDR1 MDHEN, CDR2 SYDVKM. With V trimmed by 5 bases and J by 0 bases, 3 bases remained unmatched. As DNA, the CDR3 is TGTGCCAGCAGTGTACTAGCGGGAGCCTCCTACGAGCAGTACTTC. Its translation: CASSVLAGASYEQYF.